This TCR beta chain was obtained from a study of a mutant IDH1 vaccine in newly diagnosed glioma. Study-level information: Treated patients comprised approximately 60% males and about 38% females, mean age about 40 years. Before enrollment, patients got radiotherapy alone, temozolomide alone, or mostly the combination. Study-wide results and limits: Patients showed vaccine-induced immune responses at a rate of around 94%.

Method: immunoSEQ multiplex PCR; TCRdb's copy keeps in-frame clones and lacks some. The sample lists 98,000 or so clones, 80% to 90% occurring once. About this clone itself: Its target is unknown.

Time point meaning: baseline, week 1 (first vaccination visit). Treatment indicated: pre-vaccination baseline after standard-of-care therapy. Donors had new WHO grade 3 or 4 IDH1-mutant, ATRX-lost astrocytomas. CDR3 length: 14 amino acids. Between the trimmed V and J ends, which lost 5 bases and 2 bases, there was a span of 10 bases. CDR1 is SNHLY and CDR2 is FYNNEI in the germline V gene. The sample consisted of PBMCs, taken from a glioma patient treated with radiotherapy, temozolomide or both. The TCR comes from a woman aged 45-60 years with glioma. The chain recombines TRBV2 with TRBJ1-3; a possible D gene is TRBD1 (6 bases). In nucleotides, the CDR3 is TGTGCCAGCAGTTCACAGGGTCCTGGAAACACCATATATTTT. As protein: CASSSQGPGNTIYF.